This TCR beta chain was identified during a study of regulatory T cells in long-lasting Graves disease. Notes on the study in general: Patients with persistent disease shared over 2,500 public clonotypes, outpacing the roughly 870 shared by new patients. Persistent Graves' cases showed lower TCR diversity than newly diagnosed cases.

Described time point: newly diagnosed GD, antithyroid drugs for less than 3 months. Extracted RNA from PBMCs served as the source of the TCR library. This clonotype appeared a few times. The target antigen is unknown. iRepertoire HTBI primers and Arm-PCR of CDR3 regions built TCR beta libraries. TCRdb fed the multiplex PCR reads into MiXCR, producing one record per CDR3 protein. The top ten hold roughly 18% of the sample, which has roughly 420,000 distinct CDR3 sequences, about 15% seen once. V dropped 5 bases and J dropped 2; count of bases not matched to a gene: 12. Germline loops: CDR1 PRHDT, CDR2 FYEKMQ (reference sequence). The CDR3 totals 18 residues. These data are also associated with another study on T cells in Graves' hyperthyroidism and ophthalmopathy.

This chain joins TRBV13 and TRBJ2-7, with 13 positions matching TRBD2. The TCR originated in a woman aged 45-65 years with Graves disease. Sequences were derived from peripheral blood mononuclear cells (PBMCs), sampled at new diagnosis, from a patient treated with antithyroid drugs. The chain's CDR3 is CASSPQSTGLAGAYEQYF. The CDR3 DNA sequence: TGTGCCAGCAGCCCACAATCAACCGGACTAGCGGGGGCCTACGAGCAGTACTTC.